This T cell receptor (beta chain) came from a study of a mutant IDH1 vaccine in newly diagnosed glioma. For the study at large: Before enrollment, patients got radiotherapy alone, temozolomide alone, or mostly the combination.

Deletions cut 2 bases from V and 2 bases from J, with 20 bases between. The CDR3 has 18 residues. Germline CDR1 and CDR2: SGHTA and FQGNSA. The data were produced by immunoSEQ multiplex PCR, yet TCRdb's version contains in-frame clones alone and is incomplete. The sample holds 30,000 to 35,000 clones, about three quarters seen once. Time point: baseline, week 1 (first vaccination visit). The treatment denotes: pre-vaccination baseline after standard-of-care therapy. The chain uses TRBV7-2 and TRBJ2-3, with TRBD1 as a possible D gene (5 bases). This sequence was found in a man aged 45 to 65 with glioma. Some clones in this sample may be carry-over from other donors' samples. The source material was peripheral blood mononuclear cells (PBMCs), sampled from a glioma patient treated with radiotherapy, temozolomide or both. The CDR3 reads CASSLMPVRLGPTDTQYF. As DNA, the CDR3 is TGTGCCAGCAGCTTAATGCCCGTTCGGCTGGGGCCCACAGATACGCAGTATTTT.